Below, 14 T cell receptor beta chains from the same sample are listed, as sequenced in a study of relationships among human T cell subsets. TCR alpha and beta CDR3s were amplified from mRNA by semiquantitative ARM-PCR. In ARM-PCR, communal superprimers followed tagged nested gene-specific primers for exponential amplification. One entry per CDR3 protein, called by TCRdb with MiXCR from the multiplex PCR reads. The sample carries approximately 15,000 distinct CDR3 sequences, roughly 60% recorded once. What was sequenced was total T cells sorted from blood. The origin of the receptors is a man in his forties in good health.

V is TRBV3-1 and J is TRBJ2-7; D is possibly TRBD2 (5 bases). The CDR3 length is 13 residues. Germline V gene lookup returns CDR1 LGHDT and CDR2 YNNKEL (reference sequence). Trimming took 0 bases from V and 7 from J, leaving 10 bases between them. Here the CDR3 DNA reads TGTGCCAGCAGCCAAGATCCCGGGGAAGAGCAGTACTTC. Amino acid sequence: CASSQDPGEEQYF.

This clonotype was found a few times. The CDR3 ends on some other residue instead of the conserved phenylalanine or tryptophan, so this is likely a read error. CDR3 coding DNA: TGTGCCATCAGTGTAGGGCAGGGGGCGTACGAGCAGTACTCC. Its translation: CAISVGQGAYEQYS. The chain uses TRBV10-3 and TRBJ2-7, with 8 bases matching TRBD1. The CDR3 totals 14 residues. J gave up 4 bases and V 4 bases, and 6 bases lay outside the gene matches. Per germline, CDR1 ENHRY and CDR2 SYGVKD.

The chain recombines TRBV11-2 with TRBJ2-3; tentative D call: TRBD2 (6 bases). The CDR3 contains 13 residues. Germline values: CDR1 SGHAT, CDR2 FQNNGV. The ends were cut back, 5 bases at V and 4 bases at J, with 10 bases in the middle. The chain's CDR3 is CASSPTSPDTQYF. DNA of the CDR3: TGTGCCAGCAGCCCGACTAGTCCAGATACGCAGTATTTT.

V gene TRBV11-3 combines with J gene TRBJ2-2; no firm D call. Per the germline V gene, CDR1 is SGHNT and CDR2 is YENEEA. Trimming shortened V by 4 bases and J by 4 bases, and 10 bases separated the two germline ends. The CDR3 has 14 residues. The CDR3: CASSSLPVTGELFF. The CDR3, as DNA: TGTGCCAGCAGCTCGCTACCAGTCACCGGGGAGCTGTTTTTT.

The genes are TRBV28 and TRBJ2-7; 12 positions agree with TRBD1. The CDR3 is 15 residues long. The V gene's germline CDR1 is MDHEN and CDR2 SYDVKM. After removal of 5 bases from V and 6 bases from J, the junction contained 8 bases not matched to a gene. CDR3 bases: TGTGCCAGCAGTGAAACCGGGACAGGGGGCCGCGAGCAGTACTTC. It specifies CASSETGTGGREQYF.

This clonotype occurred once. CDR3 protein: CASGQGIGEQYF. The CDR3 DNA follows: TGTGCCAGTGGACAGGGTATTGGCGAGCAGTACTTC. The chain recombines TRBV19 with TRBJ2-7, with 8 bases fitting TRBD1. Germline V CDR1 and CDR2: LNHDA, SQIVND (reference sequence). The CDR3 has 12 amino acids. V lost 8 bases to trimming and J lost 6 bases; unmatched junction nucleotides: 6.

V is TRBV10-3 and J is TRBJ1-1; D not certain. The ends were cut back, 7 bases at V and 3 bases at J, with 15 bases in the middle. The length of the CDR3 is 14 residues. Germline loops: CDR1 ENHRY, CDR2 SYGVKD. CDR3 bases: TGTGCCATCACCCTGGACCGGGGTTACACTGAAGCTTTCTTT. Residues: CAITLDRGYTEAFF.

The rearrangement joins TRBV6-5 to TRBJ1-6; D might be TRBD1 (6 bases). The CDR3 spans 16 residues. Between the trimmed V and J ends, which lost 5 bases and 6 bases, there was a span of 17 bases. The germline V gene has CDR1 MNHEY and CDR2 SVGAGI. CDR3 sequence: CASSADSGAPNSPLHF. The CDR3 DNA reads TGTGCCAGCAGTGCGGACTCGGGGGCTCCTAATTCACCCCTCCACTTT.

This clonotype came up a few times. For the CDR3, the DNA is TGCAGTGCCCGCCGCCCGGGACAGGGGGCGCGGGAAGCTTTCTTT. Protein sequence: CSARRPGQGAREAFF. This chain links TRBV20-1 with TRBJ1-1, with TRBD1 matching 12 bases. The germline V gene has CDR1 DFQATT and CDR2 SNEGSKA (reference sequence). Germline trimming cut 6 bases from V and 8 bases from J; bases unmatched to any gene: 13. This CDR3 has 15 residues.

V usage is TRBV2 and J usage is TRBJ2-6, with 9 bases fitting TRBD1. The CDR3 spans 16 residues. Germline lookup yields CDR1 SNHLY and CDR2 FYNNEI. The junction had 3 bases not matched to a gene; V was cut back by 4 bases and J by 2 bases. For the CDR3, the DNA is TGTGCCAGCAGTGCACAGGGGGCGACTGGGGCCAACGTCCTGACTTTC. This encodes CASSAQGATGANVLTF. The whole variable domain, remainder taken from reference TRBV2 and TRBJ2-6, is EPEVTQTPSHQVTQMGQEVILRCVPISNHLYFYWYRQILGQKVEFLVSFYNNEISEKSEIFDDQFSVERPDGSNFTLKIRSTKLEDSAMYFCASSAQGATGANVLTFGAGSRLTVL.

The chain carries TRBV11-1 and TRBJ2-1; 7 bases agree with TRBD2. V trimming: 0 bases; J trimming: 9 bases; junction bases outside the gene matches: 8. The germline CDR1 and CDR2 sequences are SGHAT and FQDESV (reference sequence). This CDR3 comprises 15 residues. The CDR3 sequence is CASSLALAARGEQFF. CDR3 sequence (DNA): TGTGCCAGCAGCTTAGCGCTAGCGGCCCGGGGTGAGCAGTTCTTC.

V usage is TRBV29-1 and J usage is TRBJ2-1; D gene uncertain. V dropped 3 bases and J dropped 1 base, with 7 bases sitting between them. Germline assignment: CDR1 SQVTM and CDR2 ANQGSEA. This CDR3 spans 13 amino acids. The CDR3 bases are TGCAGCGTTGACGTGACATCCTACAATGAGCAGTTCTTC. It specifies CSVDVTSYNEQFF.

Concerning this clonotype itself: The junction does not match germline at one end; this may be a read error. The genes are TRBV10-2 and TRBJ1-2, with 7 bases aligning to TRBD1. The CDR3 runs 14 residues. The germline V gene encodes CDR1 WSHSY and CDR2 SAAADI. CDR3 sequence reads: CAISELEGADSYTF. The CDR3 DNA reads as TGTGCCATCAGTGAGTTGGAGGGGGCAGATAGCTACACCTTC.

This clonotype appeared a few times. The chain has TRBV20-1 and TRBJ1-1, with D unresolved. The CDR3 totals 13 residues. CDR1 and CDR2 from the germline V gene are DFQATT and SNEGSKA (reference sequence). V lost 5 bases to trimming and J lost 4 bases, with 14 bases between them. The DNA of the CDR3 is TGCAGTGCTCAGAGATGGAAGGGCACTGAAGCTTTCTTT. It yields the protein CSAQRWKGTEAFF.